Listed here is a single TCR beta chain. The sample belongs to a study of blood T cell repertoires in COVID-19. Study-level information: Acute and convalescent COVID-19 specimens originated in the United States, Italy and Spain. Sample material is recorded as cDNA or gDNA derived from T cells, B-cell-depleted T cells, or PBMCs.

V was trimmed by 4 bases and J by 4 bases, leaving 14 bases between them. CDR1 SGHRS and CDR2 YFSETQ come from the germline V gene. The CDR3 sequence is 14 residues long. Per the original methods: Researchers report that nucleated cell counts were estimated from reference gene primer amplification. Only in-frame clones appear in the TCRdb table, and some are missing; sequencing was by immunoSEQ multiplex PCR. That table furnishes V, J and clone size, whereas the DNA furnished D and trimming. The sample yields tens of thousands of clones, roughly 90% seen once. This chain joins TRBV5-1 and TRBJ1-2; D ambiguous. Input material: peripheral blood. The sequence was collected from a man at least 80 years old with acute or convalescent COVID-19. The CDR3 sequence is CASSPGPPRYGYTF. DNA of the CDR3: TGCGCCAGCAGCCCTGGGCCGCCCCGCTATGGCTACACCTTC. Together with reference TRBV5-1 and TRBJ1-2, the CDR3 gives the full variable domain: KAGVTQTPRYLIKTRGQQVTLSCSPISGHRSVSWYQQTPGQGLQFLFEYFSETQRNKGNFPGRFSGRQFSNSRSEMNVSTLELGDSALYLCASSPGPPRYGYTFGSGTRLTVV.